This is a list of T cell receptor beta chains from one sample in a study of CXCR3-negative and CXCR3-positive naive CD8 T cells. From its re-call of the 5' RACE reads, TCRdb lists each CDR3 protein once, without DNA. This table holds tens of thousands of distinct CDR3 sequences. Source material: naive CXCR3+ CD8+ T cells from blood. The source of these receptors is a human donor in good health. Some clones in this sample may be carry-over from other donors' samples. CDR3s include the opening cysteine and the closing phenylalanine or tryptophan.

v_gene	j_gene	len	CDR3aa
TRBV7-6	TRBJ2-1	16	CASSQEAGPIYNEQFF
TRBV20-1	TRBJ1-1	15	CSASIPPSLNTEAFF
TRBV6-1	TRBJ2-3	16	CASGGAGGGPTDTQYF
TRBV2	TRBJ2-3	12	CARKDSTDTQYF
TRBV28	TRBJ2-5	15	CASTFALADQETQYF
TRBV4-1	TRBJ1-1	17	CASSLANSPGGRTEAFF
TRBV5-1	TRBJ2-5	11	CASGQSETQYF
TRBV25-1	TRBJ2-1	14	CASSTSGFYNEQFF
TRBV28	TRBJ2-7	15	CASSAPRDTPYEQYF
TRBV29-1	TRBJ2-1	17	CSVEEPSTASQYNEQFF
TRBV28	TRBJ1-5	16	CASSSPHSYSNQPQHF
TRBV4-2	TRBJ2-7	15	CASSQEPGSGYEQYF
TRBV6-5	TRBJ2-2	12	CASSKYTGELFF
TRBV29-1	TRBJ1-1	13	CSGGGREGTEAFF
TRBV11-2	TRBJ2-5	12	CASRPLEETQYF
TRBV10-3	TRBJ1-2	16	CAISETLTGINYGYTF
TRBV15	TRBJ2-7	15	CATSREKAGPDEQYF
TRBV29-1	TRBJ2-4	12	CSVRDSKNIQYF
TRBV28	TRBJ1-3	15	CASSFFRAHGNTIYF
TRBV7-6	TRBJ2-5	16	CASSLARLGGQETQYF
TRBV12-3/TRBV12-4	TRBJ2-3	14	CASSLYATPDTQYF
TRBV28	TRBJ2-7	14	CASKMWSGGYEQYF
TRBV28	TRBJ2-7	13	CASQLADSYEQYF
TRBV28	TRBJ2-7	14	CASRDLQGAYEQYF
TRBV28	TRBJ2-7	11	CASTDSYEQYF
TRBV20-1	TRBJ1-1	13	CSARVEGNTEAFF
TRBV7-8	TRBJ2-1	12	CASSLVLGGQFF
TRBV29-1	TRBJ2-2	12	CSVAGPSGELFF
TRBV4-1	TRBJ1-4	13	CASSPPGDEKLFF
TRBV11-2	TRBJ1-2	11	CASSLGGGYTF
TRBV7-6	TRBJ2-3	16	CASSLRLRGETDTQYF
TRBV4-3	TRBJ2-2	18	CASSQDWSGDLNTGELFF
TRBV7-2	TRBJ1-5	15	CASSAGGGLGQPQHF
TRBV11-2	TRBJ2-2	15	CASSPEPVNTGELFF
TRBV20-1	TRBJ2-7	16	CSARYPSGSPGYEQYF
TRBV5-1	TRBJ2-7	14	CASSLAFEAYEQYF